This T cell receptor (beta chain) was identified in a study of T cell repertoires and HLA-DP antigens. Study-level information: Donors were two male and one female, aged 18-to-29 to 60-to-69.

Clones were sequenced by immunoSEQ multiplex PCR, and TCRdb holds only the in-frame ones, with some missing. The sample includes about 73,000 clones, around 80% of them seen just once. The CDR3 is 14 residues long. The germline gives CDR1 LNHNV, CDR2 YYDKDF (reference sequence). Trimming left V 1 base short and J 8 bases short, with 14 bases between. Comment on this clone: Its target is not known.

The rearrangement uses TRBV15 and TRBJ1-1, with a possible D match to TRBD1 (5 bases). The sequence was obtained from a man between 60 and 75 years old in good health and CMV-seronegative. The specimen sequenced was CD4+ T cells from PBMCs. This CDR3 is CATSRGGVSGEAFF. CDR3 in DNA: TGTGCCACCAGCAGAGGGGGGGTCTCTGGGGAAGCTTTCTTT.